The 12 T cell receptor beta chains listed next were all sequenced from one sample in a study of cytomegalovirus exposure and HLA in healthy donors. The PCR contained 60 Vbeta and 13 Jbeta primers. Clones were read by immunoSEQ multiplex PCR, and TCRdb kept only the in-frame ones, dropping some. In the table there are approximately 260,000 clones, around nine tenths of which are singletons. Sequencing was done on a sample of PBMCs. The receptors here all came from a girl between 2 and 10 years old in good health and CMV-seronegative.

As concerns this clone: A junction end diverges from the germline sequence, so it may reflect a read error. Other DNA sequences within the sample encode an identical CDR3. V and J are TRBV5-1 and TRBJ1-2; D might be TRBD1 (5 bases). The CDR3 consists of 13 residues. Germline CDR1 SGHRS, CDR2 YFSETQ. The CDR3 region has the DNA TGCGCCAGCAGCTTGGATAGGGACTACGGCTACACCTTC. Its protein is CASSLDRDYGYTF. The complete variable domain, with remaining parts taken from reference TRBV5-1 and TRBJ1-2, reads KAGVTQTPRYLIKTRGQQVTLSCSPISGHRSVSWYQQTPGQGLQFLFEYFSETQRNKGNFPGRFSGRQFSNSRSEMNVSTLELGDSALYLCASSLDRDYGYTFGSGTRLTVV.

Points on this clone: At one boundary the junction diverges from the germline segment, which might be a read error. Other DNA sequences within the sample encode an identical CDR3. The chain employs TRBV27 and TRBJ2-7, with D uncertain. Germline CDR1 reads MNHEY; CDR2 reads SMNVEV (reference sequence). The CDR3 is 14 amino acids. CDR3 DNA sequence: TGTGCCAGCAGTTTTAAGGCGGAGAACTACGAGCAGTACTTT. Translated, it gives CASSFKAENYEQYF.

V is TRBV5-6 and J is TRBJ2-1; 9 bases align to TRBD2. CDR1 is SGHDT and CDR2 is YYEEEE in the germline V gene. The CDR3 spans 19 residues. After removal of 3 bases from V and 5 bases from J, the junction contained 18 bases not matched to a gene. CDR3 sequence (DNA): TGTGCCAGCAGCTCCTTAGCGGGAGTGACCCCACATCTTAACAATGAGCAGTTCTTC. Encoded protein: CASSSLAGVTPHLNNEQFF.

This chain uses TRBV28 with TRBJ2-5, with 8 bases that match TRBD2. After removal of 2 bases from V and 7 bases from J, the junction contained 12 bases not matched to a gene. The CDR3 has 16 amino acids. CDR1 and CDR2 from the germline V gene are MDHEN and SYDVKM. The chain's CDR3 is CASSLNSPTSAGTQYF. The CDR3, as DNA: TGTGCCAGCAGTTTAAACTCCCCGACTAGCGCGGGGACCCAGTACTTC.

The gene calls are TRBV19 and TRBJ1-3; D possibly corresponds to TRBD1 (6 bases). Germline values: CDR1 LNHDA, CDR2 SQIVND (reference sequence). This CDR3 has 15 residues. Trimming stripped 5 bases from V and 0 bases from J, with 11 bases between. This CDR3 reads CASSGRGFSGNTIYF. The CDR3 nucleotides read TGTGCCAGTAGTGGGAGGGGGTTCTCTGGAAACACCATATATTTT.

The genes are TRBV5-6 and TRBJ2-7, with D unresolved. The CDR3 has 13 residues. Trimming pared 4 bases from V and 4 bases from J, leaving 12 bases between. Germline V CDR1 and CDR2: SGHDT, YYEEEE. DNA for the CDR3: TGTGCCAGCAGCCCCTACTCTTTGTACGAGCAGTACTTC. This translates into CASSPYSLYEQYF.

This chain links TRBV5-6 with TRBJ2-7; D gene unclear. In germline, CDR1 is SGHDT, CDR2 YYEEEE. V dropped 0 bases and J dropped 7 bases, with 14 bases sitting between them. CDR3 length: 14 amino acids. Here the CDR3 reads CASSLEPAPGEQYF. Here the CDR3 DNA reads TGTGCCAGCAGCTTGGAGCCTGCCCCCGGGGAGCAGTACTTC.

The V call is TRBV30, the J call TRBJ2-2; D perhaps matches TRBD2 (5 bases). Trimming cost V 2 bases and J 5 bases, with 9 bases left between them. Germline assignment: CDR1 GTSNPN and CDR2 SVGIG (reference sequence). CDR3 size: 13 residues. The CDR3 is CAWSQRGTGELFF. The CDR3 DNA is TGTGCCTGGAGTCAACGGGGTACCGGGGAGCTGTTTTTT.

The chain joins TRBV7-2 to TRBJ2-1; D is perhaps TRBD2 (6 bases). V lost 6 bases and J 3 bases, leaving 18 bases between the germline ends. The length of the CDR3 is 16 residues. Germline V CDR1 and CDR2: SGHTA, FQGNSA. The CDR3 sequence: CASREAGTPYYNEQFF. The CDR3 nucleotides are TGTGCCAGCAGGGAGGCGGGGACCCCTTACTACAATGAGCAGTTCTTC.

The rearrangement links TRBV28 to TRBJ2-3, with D perhaps TRBD2 (6 bases). Deletions cut 1 base from V and 0 bases from J, with 8 bases between. The CDR3 covers 15 residues. The germline gives CDR1 MDHEN, CDR2 SYDVKM. This chain's CDR3 is CASSLYGTSTDTQYF. CDR3 DNA: TGTGCCAGCAGTTTATATGGGACTAGCACAGATACGCAGTATTTT.

V usage is TRBV14 and J usage is TRBJ2-3; no reliable D call. Looked up from germline, CDR1 is SGHDN and CDR2 is FVKESK. The CDR3 extends over 14 amino acids. The V gene lost 1 base and the J gene lost 8 bases, with 13 bases spanning the gap. The DNA for the CDR3 is TGTGCCAGCAGCCAAGTAAATGAGGTTGTTACGCAGTATTTT. Translation: CASSQVNEVVTQYF.

J is TRBJ2-3 and V is TRBV30, with 7 positions matching TRBD2. The germline V gene has CDR1 GTSNPN and CDR2 SVGIG (reference sequence). This CDR3 has 14 amino acids. V shed 5 bases and J 0 bases; nucleotides not matched to a gene: 5. The CDR3 is CAWGSGASTDTQYF. CDR3 in DNA: TGTGCCTGGGGAAGCGGGGCTAGCACAGATACGCAGTATTTT.